This TCR beta chain emerged from a study of T cells after yellow fever vaccination. About the research overall: SMART-Seq v4 Ultra Low Input served to prepare low-cell-number fractions. Points from the study as a whole: From the bulk population, abundant clonotypes could contaminate and appear within FACS-sorted repertoires.

As TCR cDNA was made by 5'RACE template switching, a universal primer site and UMIs were added. TCRdb independently ran MiXCR on the 5' RACE reads; one entry per CDR3 protein. Of some 260,000 distinct CDR3 sequences in the sample, roughly 5.6% were seen once. This clonotype was seen more than once but under ten times. Its antigen is not identified. The V and J ends lost 0 bases and 9 bases respectively, with 12 bases between them. Germline assignment: CDR1 DFQATT and CDR2 SNEGSKA (reference sequence). This CDR3 is built from 14 residues. This TCR was sampled from a man aged 18 to 30 who received the YFV17D yellow fever vaccine. The chain recombines TRBV20-1 with TRBJ1-6, with D possibly TRBD1 on 5 matching bases. The material was CD4+ T cells sorted from PBMCs, obtained on the day of the yellow fever booster vaccination. The CDR3 DNA follows: TGCAGTGCTAGAGATGGCGAGGGACGTTCACCCCTCCACTTT. Amino acids: CSARDGEGRSPLHF.